Each of the 20 T cell receptor beta chains below was sequenced from the same sample in a study of blood T cell repertoires in COVID-19. Assay: immunoSEQ multiplex PCR; the TCRdb copy retains only in-frame clones and omits some. The sample records some 73,000 clones, approximately 86% being singletons. The sequenced sample consisted of peripheral blood. The receptors here all came from a woman aged 60-75 years with acute or convalescent COVID-19.

The V call is TRBV9, the J call TRBJ1-1, with TRBD1 matching over 11 bases. CDR3 length: 15 residues. V shed 4 bases and J 4 bases; nucleotides not matched to a gene: 6. Germline values: CDR1 SGDLS, CDR2 YYNGEE. CDR3 nucleotide sequence: TGTGCCAGCAGCCAATCCGGGACAGGGGGCACTGAAGCTTTCTTT. This translates into CASSQSGTGGTEAFF.

The DNA for the CDR3 is TGTGCCAGCAGTCGAACTACGAGCTCCTATAATTCACCCCTCCACTTT. This translates into CASSRTTSSYNSPLHF. The chain links TRBV27 to TRBJ1-6; D is uncertain. The CDR3 loop spans 16 amino acids. Trimming removed 5 bases at V and 0 bases at J, with 11 bases between. CDR1 is MNHEY, CDR2 SMNVEV, per germline (reference sequence).

This chain joins TRBV3-1 (or the pseudogene TRBV3-2) and TRBJ2-3, with D perhaps matching TRBD2 (6 bases). Germline CDR1 reads LGHDT; CDR2 reads YNNKEL (reference sequence). Trimming stripped 5 bases from V and 4 bases from J, with 16 bases between. CDR3 length: 15 amino acids. The CDR3 bases are TGTGCCAGCAGCTTCGGAGGGAGCACTCCAGATACGCAGTATTTT. It codes for CASSFGGSTPDTQYF.

V gene TRBV27 combines with J gene TRBJ2-3, with D perhaps TRBD2 (5 bases). CDR1 and CDR2 from the germline V gene are MNHEY and SMNVEV (reference sequence). V lost 2 bases to trimming and J lost 1 base, with 10 bases between them. This CDR3 has 15 residues. The CDR3 spells CASSLGRARTDTQYF. CDR3 coding DNA: TGTGCCAGCAGTTTAGGGCGGGCCCGCACAGATACGCAGTATTTT.

The V gene is TRBV28, the J gene TRBJ1-2; D remains ambiguous. This CDR3 has 15 residues. Germline CDR1 is MDHEN and CDR2 is SYDVKM. Trimming took 5 bases from V and 1 from J, leaving 14 bases between them. This CDR3 is CASSPTGRSNYGYTF. DNA for the CDR3: TGTGCCAGCAGTCCCACCGGCCGGAGTAACTATGGCTACACCTTC.

The chain employs TRBV6-2 or TRBV6-3 and TRBJ2-3; D gene uncertain. This CDR3 region has 14 residues. Germline V gene data show CDR1 as MNHEY and CDR2 as SVGEGT. Trimming stripped 2 bases from V and 3 bases from J, with 9 bases between. CDR3 DNA: TGTGCCAGCAGTTACCCCCGACTGACAGATACGCAGTATTTT. It specifies CASSYPRLTDTQYF.

The chain links TRBV29-1 to TRBJ1-1; maybe TRBD1 (6 bases). Germline-derived CDR1 and CDR2 are SQVTM and ANQGSEA. Trimming shortened V by 4 bases and J by 4 bases, and 10 bases separated the two germline ends. The CDR3 runs 12 residues. CDR3 sequence: CSVAQGGTEAFF. The CDR3, as DNA: TGCAGCGTTGCACAGGGCGGCACTGAAGCTTTCTTT.

This clone was seen once. The genes are TRBV6-1 and TRBJ1-2, with TRBD1 as a possible D gene (5 bases). Trimming cost V 1 base and J 0 bases, with 9 bases left between them. This CDR3 spans 15 amino acids. Germline V gives CDR1 MNHNS, CDR2 SASEGT. CDR3 sequence reads: CASSEGRGANYGYTF. Written as DNA, the CDR3 is TGTGCCAGCAGTGAAGGGCGGGGGGCTAACTATGGCTACACCTTC.

The CDR3 sequence: CASSQGMGRVLNTIYF. CDR3 in DNA: TGTGCCAGCAGCCAAGGGATGGGGAGGGTCTTAAACACCATATATTTT. The chain recombines TRBV3-1 (or the pseudogene TRBV3-2) with TRBJ1-3; no clear D. Trimming took 1 base from V and 6 from J, leaving 16 bases between them. Germline lookup yields CDR1 LGHDT and CDR2 YNNKEL (reference sequence). CDR3 length: 16 residues.

The rearrangement links TRBV7-7 to TRBJ2-2; 13 nucleotides agree with TRBD2. With 4 bases clipped from V and 3 bases from J, the junction kept 5 bases outside the gene matches. Germline values: CDR1 SSHAT, CDR2 FNYEAQ (reference sequence). The CDR3 runs to 17 residues. This chain's CDR3 is CASSSELAGGDTGELFF. CDR3 DNA: TGTGCCAGCAGCTCCGAACTAGCGGGGGGGGACACCGGGGAGCTGTTTTTT. The variable domain in full, with the rest retrieved from reference TRBV7-7 and TRBJ2-2, is GAGVSQSPRYKVTKRGQDVTLRCDPISSHATLYWYQQALGQGPEFLTYFNYEAQPDKSGLPSDRFSAERPEGSISTLTIQRTEQRDSAMYRCASSSELAGGDTGELFFGEGSRLTVL.

As DNA, the CDR3 is TGCGCCAGCAGCGCTTATACTAGCGGGGGATACAATGAGCAGTTCTTC. This translates into CASSAYTSGGYNEQFF. This sequence joins TRBV5-1 and TRBJ2-1, with TRBD2 identical over 11 bases. Germline loops: CDR1 SGHRS, CDR2 YFSETQ. This CDR3 spans 16 amino acids. With 4 bases clipped from V and 4 bases from J, the junction kept 7 bases outside the gene matches.

This clone came up a few times. The chain has TRBV6-6 and TRBJ1-2; possibly TRBD1 for D (6 bases). Germline values: CDR1 MNHNY, CDR2 SVGAGI (reference sequence). The germline V and J ends were trimmed by 6 bases and 8 bases, with 19 bases remaining between them. The CDR3 spans 14 residues. CDR3 region: CASSGQRRSEGYTF. The DNA for the CDR3 is TGTGCCAGCAGCGGACAGAGGCGATCCGAGGGCTACACCTTC.

V is TRBV30 and J is TRBJ2-1; D is possibly TRBD1 (6 bases). The V end was cut by 4 bases, the J end by 1 base, with 8 bases between. Germline V gene data show CDR1 as GTSNPN and CDR2 as SVGIG (reference sequence). The CDR3 has 13 amino acids. CDR3 coding DNA: TGTGCCTGGAACAGGGCATCCTACAATGAGCAGTTCTTC. Amino acid sequence: CAWNRASYNEQFF.

The CDR3 sequence: CASNGPGNGELFF. The CDR3 DNA follows: TGTGCCAGCAACGGACCCGGGAACGGGGAGCTGTTTTTT. The chain has TRBV11-2 and TRBJ2-2; tentatively, D is TRBD2 (5 bases). This CDR3 is built from 13 residues. V was cut by 7 bases and J by 7 bases, with 13 bases left in between. In germline, CDR1 is SGHAT, CDR2 FQNNGV.

The sample holds a few counts of this clone. The V and J genes are TRBV7-9 and TRBJ1-1; possible D gene TRBD1, 5 bases. Trimming left V 1 base short and J 6 bases short, with 15 bases between. The CDR3 loop spans 15 amino acids. CDR1 SEHNR and CDR2 FQNEAQ come from the germline V gene (reference sequence). For the CDR3, the DNA is TGTGCCAGCAGCTTAGGACAGTATATGAGCGCTGAAGCTTTCTTT. Translated: CASSLGQYMSAEAFF.

The rearrangement uses TRBV9 and TRBJ2-5; 9 bases are a match to TRBD2. Germline V gives CDR1 SGDLS, CDR2 YYNGEE. This CDR3 has 15 residues. Trimming took 4 bases from V and 1 from J; bases not matched to a gene: 5. The CDR3 region has the DNA TGTGCCAGCAGCCCCCTGGGACTAGCCCAAGAGACCCAGTACTTC. Encoded protein: CASSPLGLAQETQYF.

The J gene is TRBJ2-3, the V gene TRBV3-1 (or the pseudogene TRBV3-2); possibly TRBD2 for D (5 bases). V shed 1 base and J shed 2 bases, with 10 bases lying between them. Looked up from germline, CDR1 is LGHDT and CDR2 is YNNKEL (reference sequence). CDR3 length: 15 residues. CDR3 loop: CASSQAAELTDTQYF. CDR3 nucleotide sequence: TGTGCCAGCAGCCAAGCAGCGGAGCTCACAGATACGCAGTATTTT.

This clone was detected only once. The V and J genes are TRBV5-4 and TRBJ2-2; the match to TRBD1 covers 9 bases. CDR1 SGHNT and CDR2 YYREEE come from the germline V gene (reference sequence). The CDR3 extends over 14 amino acids. V lost 4 bases and J lost 4; bases outside the gene matches: 2. Here the CDR3 DNA reads TGTGCCAGCAGCATGGGACAGGGCACCGGGGAGCTGTTTTTT. It encodes CASSMGQGTGELFF. Full variable domain (remainder filled in from reference TRBV5-4 and TRBJ2-2): ETGVTQSPTHLIKTRGQQVTLRCSSQSGHNTVSWYQQALGQGPQFIFQYYREEENGRGNFPPRFSGLQFPNYSSELNVNALELDDSALYLCASSMGQGTGELFFGEGSRLTVL.

This clone is categorized as large. The V and J genes are TRBV2 and TRBJ2-7, with 7 bases fitting TRBD1. The CDR3 runs to 16 residues. The junction had 17 bases not matched to a gene; V was cut back by 5 bases and J by 7 bases. CDR1 SNHLY and CDR2 FYNNEI come from the germline V gene. CDR3 sequence: CASSLFPPSTGREQYF. Here the CDR3 DNA reads TGTGCCAGCAGTCTTTTCCCACCATCGACAGGGCGAGAGCAGTACTTC. Supplemented by reference TRBV2 and TRBJ2-7, the full variable domain reads EPEVTQTPSHQVTQMGQEVILRCVPISNHLYFYWYRQILGQKVEFLVSFYNNEISEKSEIFDDQFSVERPDGSNFTLKIRSTKLEDSAMYFCASSLFPPSTGREQYFGPGTRLTVT.

This clone came up a few times. This CDR3 is CASSLGGGAPGSTDTQYF. The CDR3 DNA reads TGTGCCAGCAGCTTAGGCGGGGGGGCCCCCGGCAGCACAGATACGCAGTATTTT. V usage is TRBV11-2 and J usage is TRBJ2-3, with 9 bases identical to TRBD2. The CDR3 is 18 amino acids. Germline V CDR1 and CDR2: SGHAT, FQNNGV. The V segment lost 1 base and the J segment 0 bases; nucleotides outside the gene matches: 8.